This passage covers 26 T cell receptor beta chains from one sample sequenced in a study of blood T cell repertoires in COVID-19. Some clones are missing from TCRdb's copy, which holds only in-frame ones; the method was immunoSEQ multiplex PCR. The top ten clones hold roughly 4.4% of a sample with about 160,000 clones, roughly 91% of them seen once. What was sequenced was peripheral blood. The receptors were sampled from a woman aged 45-59 years with acute or convalescent COVID-19.

This clone has more than one count but fewer than ten. The gene calls are TRBV30 and TRBJ1-1; perhaps TRBD1 as D (5 bases). Germline V CDR1 and CDR2: GTSNPN, SVGIG (reference sequence). This CDR3 comprises 16 residues. V lost 3 bases and J lost 3, with 20 bases in between. The CDR3 DNA reads as TGTGCCTGGAGGCTTCTCCATTTTGGGGGGGACACTGAAGCTTTCTTT. It encodes CAWRLLHFGGDTEAFF.

The V gene is TRBV19, the J gene TRBJ2-3, with 13 bases lining up with TRBD2. The CDR3 consists of 17 residues. J was trimmed by 2 bases and V by 6 bases; bases with no gene match: 8. Germline V CDR1 and CDR2: LNHDA, SQIVND (reference sequence). CDR3 in amino acids: CASSQGTSGVLTDTQYF. CDR3 bases: TGTGCCAGTAGCCAAGGGACTAGCGGGGTGCTCACAGATACGCAGTATTTT.

The chain joins TRBV21-1 to TRBJ2-7; whether TRBD1, the table's D call, matches the DNA was not checked. TRBV21-1 is tagged as a pseudogene. This CDR3 is 15 amino acids long. The chain's CDR3 is CASSHPPQIPYEQYF. The CDR3 coding sequence is TGTGCCAGCAGCCACCCTCCACAGATTCCCTACGAGCAGTACTTC.

The V call is TRBV5-6, the J call TRBJ2-5, with TRBD1 as a possible D gene (6 bases). The V gene lost 4 bases and the J gene lost 1 base, with 11 bases spanning the gap. This CDR3 comprises 14 residues. Per the germline V gene, CDR1 is SGHDT and CDR2 is YYEEEE. CDR3 in DNA: TGTGCCAGCAGCCAGGGGACCGTCCAAGAGACCCAGTACTTC. This sequence encodes CASSQGTVQETQYF.

This chain connects TRBV28 to TRBJ1-5; D gene ambiguous. The length of the CDR3 is 16 residues. V shed 7 bases and J shed 2 bases, with 18 bases lying between them. In germline, CDR1 is MDHEN, CDR2 SYDVKM. CDR3 in amino acids: CASIKAGFLGNQPQHF. The CDR3 DNA follows: TGTGCCAGCATCAAAGCGGGGTTTTTAGGCAATCAGCCCCAGCATTTT.

The rearrangement joins TRBV5-1 to TRBJ1-6; D is perhaps TRBD1 (5 bases). Per germline, CDR1 SGHRS and CDR2 YFSETQ. Trimming took 7 bases from V and 0 from J, leaving 11 bases between them. CDR3 length equals 15 residues. The CDR3 region has the DNA TGCGCCAGCTCCACAGGCAGCTCCTATAATTCACCCCTCCACTTT. Its protein product is CASSTGSSYNSPLHF.

This sequence joins TRBV7-9 and TRBJ1-1; D is possibly TRBD1 (5 bases). There are 15 residues in the CDR3. The V end was cut by 5 bases, the J end by 1 base, with 14 bases between. Germline CDR1 SEHNR, CDR2 FQNEAQ (reference sequence). CDR3 residues: CASSGSDRPNTEAFF. The CDR3, as DNA: TGTGCCAGCAGCGGTTCCGACAGACCGAACACTGAAGCTTTCTTT. The whole variable domain, remainder taken from reference TRBV7-9 and TRBJ1-1, is DTGVSQNPRHKITKRGQNVTFRCDPISEHNRLYWYRQTLGQGPEFLTYFQNEAQLEKSRLLSDRFSAERPKGSFSTLEIQRTEQGDSAMYLCASSGSDRPNTEAFFGQGTRLTVV.

The V and J genes are TRBV28 and TRBJ2-7; 12 nucleotides agree with TRBD1. This CDR3 has 15 residues. Germline V gene data show CDR1 as MDHEN and CDR2 as SYDVKM. After removal of 5 bases from V and 4 bases from J, the junction contained 6 bases not matched to a gene. Here the CDR3 DNA reads TGTGCCAGCAGTCCGCTGGGACAGGGGGCATACGAGCAGTACTTC. It is translated as CASSPLGQGAYEQYF.

This clone has a single count. The chain couples TRBV30 to TRBJ2-3, with 7 bases aligning to TRBD1. The CDR3 contains 15 residues. V lost 1 base and J lost 0; bases outside the gene matches: 4. Germline V lookup: CDR1 GTSNPN, CDR2 SVGIG (reference sequence). DNA for the CDR3: TGTGCCTGGAGTGCCAGGACAGGTAGCACAGATACGCAGTATTTT. This translates into CAWSARTGSTDTQYF.

This rearrangement joins TRBV30 to TRBJ2-7, with D hard to call. The CDR3 has 14 amino acids. Trimming took off 3 bases at V and 2 bases at J, with 14 bases between the two ends. The germline CDR1 and CDR2 sequences are GTSNPN and SVGIG (reference sequence). The CDR3 DNA reads as TGTGCCTGGAGCCCCTTCGACTGGACCTACGAGCAGTACTTC. Translating gives CAWSPFDWTYEQYF.

The genes are TRBV7-9 and TRBJ1-2, with no clear D. The V gene's germline CDR1 is SEHNR and CDR2 FQNEAQ (reference sequence). The ends were cut back, 5 bases at V and 3 bases at J, with 7 bases in the middle. The length of the CDR3 is 12 residues. DNA of the CDR3: TGTGCCAGCAGCGAGAGTTACTATGGCTACACCTTC. Protein sequence: CASSESYYGYTF.

This chain joins TRBV7-2 and TRBJ2-1; 7 bases are a match to TRBD2. Germline CDR1 reads SGHTA; CDR2 reads FQGNSA. This CDR3 is 15 amino acids long. J lost 5 bases, V lost 5 bases, and 9 bases had no gene match. The CDR3 nucleotides are TGTGCCAGCAGCCTTGGACTAGGGGCTAACAATGAGCAGTTCTTC. Amino acids: CASSLGLGANNEQFF.

Here the CDR3 DNA reads TGTGCCAGCAGTCCCGACAGGGGGGAGACCCAGTACTTC. The encoded protein is CASSPDRGETQYF. This chain connects TRBV6-4 to TRBJ2-5; 9 bases are shared with TRBD1. The CDR3 totals 13 residues. Germline assignment: CDR1 MRHNA and CDR2 SNTAGT. V gave up 5 bases and J gave up 5 bases; unmatched junction bases: 3.

This clone was observed a few times. DNA of the CDR3: TGTGCCAGCAGCGTAGCAGGGCCTGGGGCCAACGTCCTGACTTTC. Amino acids: CASSVAGPGANVLTF. The chain employs TRBV9 and TRBJ2-6, with D perhaps matching TRBD1 (5 bases). CDR1 and CDR2 (germline): SGDLS, YYNGEE. Deletions cut 0 bases from V and 2 bases from J, with 6 bases between. The CDR3 covers 15 residues.

The J gene is TRBJ2-5, the V gene TRBV9, with 12 nucleotides matching TRBD2. The CDR3 runs to 18 residues. V trimming: 0 bases; J trimming: 4 bases; junction bases outside the gene matches: 10. The germline V gene encodes CDR1 SGDLS and CDR2 YYNGEE. Here the CDR3 reads CASSVVRTSGVPGETQYF. As DNA, the CDR3 is TGTGCCAGCAGCGTAGTTCGGACTAGCGGGGTCCCGGGAGAGACCCAGTACTTC. The entire variable domain, with the rest obtained from reference TRBV9 and TRBJ2-5, is as follows: DSGVTQTPKHLITATGQRVTLRCSPRSGDLSVYWYQQSLDQGLQFLIQYYNGEERAKGNILERFSAQQFPDLHSELNLSSLELGDSALYFCASSVVRTSGVPGETQYFGPGTRLLVL.

This chain uses TRBV30 with TRBJ2-1, with 7 nucleotides matching TRBD2. The trim removed 1 base at V and 11 bases at J, leaving 5 bases unmatched. The CDR3 runs 12 residues. From germline, CDR1 is GTSNPN and CDR2 SVGIG (reference sequence). The CDR3 bases are TGTGCCTGGAGTGCGGGGGGACCCCAGCAGTTCTTC. Translating gives CAWSAGGPQQFF.

The chain joins TRBV5-1 to TRBJ1-2; D ambiguous. This CDR3 is 15 amino acids long. Germline CDR1 SGHRS, CDR2 YFSETQ. The V gene lost 0 bases and the J gene lost 4 bases, with 13 bases spanning the gap. The CDR3 nucleotides are TGCGCCAGCAGCTTGGCCGGGATTTATAGCTATGGCTACACCTTC. Amino acid sequence: CASSLAGIYSYGYTF. Full variable domain (remainder filled in from reference TRBV5-1 and TRBJ1-2): KAGVTQTPRYLIKTRGQQVTLSCSPISGHRSVSWYQQTPGQGLQFLFEYFSETQRNKGNFPGRFSGRQFSNSRSEMNVSTLELGDSALYLCASSLAGIYSYGYTFGSGTRLTVV.

The rearrangement links TRBV5-8 to TRBJ2-3; D is possibly TRBD1 (6 bases). V dropped 0 bases and J dropped 4 bases, with 9 bases sitting between them. The CDR3 totals 14 residues. CDR1 is SGHTS and CDR2 is YDEGEE in the germline V gene. The CDR3 reads CASSLDQGPDTQYF. The CDR3 DNA sequence: TGTGCCAGCAGCTTGGATCAGGGGCCAGATACGCAGTATTTT.

The V and J genes are TRBV3-1 (or the pseudogene TRBV3-2) and TRBJ2-7, with TRBD1 identical over 7 bases. This CDR3 has 14 residues. Losses at the gene ends were 4 bases for V and 1 base for J; bases not matched to a gene: 4. Germline CDR1 and CDR2: LGHDT and YNNKEL (reference sequence). The CDR3 protein is CASSRQGSSYEQYF. The CDR3 DNA is TGTGCCAGCAGCCGACAGGGATCATCCTACGAGCAGTACTTC.

The gene calls are TRBV28 and TRBJ1-3, with D possibly matching TRBD1 (5 bases). Germline V gene data show CDR1 as MDHEN and CDR2 as SYDVKM. Trimming left V 5 bases short and J 2 bases short, with 7 bases between. CDR3 length: 13 amino acids. The CDR3 loop reads CASSQGTGNTIYF. CDR3 coding DNA: TGTGCCAGCAGTCAGGGTACTGGAAACACCATATATTTT.

The chain links TRBV4-3 to TRBJ1-4, with unresolved D. Germline CDR1 reads LGHNA; CDR2 reads YSLEER. There are 17 residues in the CDR3. V shed 0 bases and J shed 3 bases, with 14 bases lying between them. In DNA form, the CDR3 reads TGCGCCAGCAGCCAAGACGGACCGGAGGAAGCTAATGAAAAACTGTTTTTT. Amino acid sequence: CASSQDGPEEANEKLFF.

This chain uses TRBV3-1 (or the pseudogene TRBV3-2) with TRBJ2-5, with unresolved D. The CDR3 totals 14 residues. V was shortened by 1 base and J by 2 bases, with 8 bases between the two germline ends. Germline V gene lookup returns CDR1 LGHDT and CDR2 YNNKEL (reference sequence). The CDR3 sequence: CASSQGLQQETQYF. The DNA of the CDR3 is TGTGCCAGCAGCCAAGGTTTACAACAAGAGACCCAGTACTTC.

The J gene is TRBJ1-1, the V gene TRBV9, with 8 nucleotides matching TRBD1. The germline V gene has CDR1 SGDLS and CDR2 YYNGEE. The CDR3 extends over 13 amino acids. V gave up 2 bases and J gave up 5 bases; unmatched junction bases: 2. CDR3 bases: TGTGCCAGCAGCGTTCAGGGGGCGACTGAAGCTTTCTTT. Amino acid sequence: CASSVQGATEAFF.

Regarding this clone: The junction shows a germline mismatch at one end, possibly a read error. V gene TRBV5-4 combines with J gene TRBJ1-2; D perhaps matches TRBD1 (5 bases). Germline V gene data show CDR1 as SGHNT and CDR2 as YYREEE (reference sequence). The CDR3 is 13 amino acids. CDR3 protein: CASTLGRNYGYTF. The DNA of the CDR3 is TGTGCCAGCACCTTGGGGCGGAACTATGGCTACACCTTC.

The V call is TRBV6-5, the J call TRBJ1-1, with 9 bases identical to TRBD1. CDR3 length: 15 amino acids. Germline values: CDR1 MNHEY, CDR2 SVGAGI. Trimming cost V 5 bases and J 3 bases; bases outside gene matches: 7. The CDR3 nucleotides read TGTGCCAGCAGTCCCCCGGGACAGGGTTACACTGAAGCTTTCTTT. Encoded protein: CASSPPGQGYTEAFF.

The V call is TRBV2, the J call TRBJ2-3; weak D call: TRBD2 (5 bases). The CDR3 loop spans 15 amino acids. Germline-derived CDR1 and CDR2 are SNHLY and FYNNEI. V was cut by 4 bases and J by 1 base, with 12 bases left in between. CDR3 protein: CASSVDSGGTDTQYF. CDR3 DNA: TGTGCCAGCAGTGTGGACTCTGGCGGCACAGATACGCAGTATTTT.